The 22 T cell receptor beta chains listed next were all sequenced from one sample in a study of radiation and T cells in renal cell carcinoma. This table comes from immunoSEQ multiplex PCR, and its TCRdb copy is limited to in-frame clones, with some not included. The profile covers 40,000 to 50,000 clones, with 82% appearing a single time and around 26% taken by the ten largest. Time point defined: blood 4 weeks post-SBRT, at nephrectomy. Treatment in this sample: 15 Gy SBRT to primary tumor, nephrectomy 4 weeks later. Sequencing used blood, obtained from a patient whose treatment included radiotherapy and nephrectomy. Receptor source: a woman aged 70-85 years with renal cell carcinoma.

The chain links TRBV7-2 to TRBJ2-7; TRBD2 matches 11 bases. V lost 5 bases, J lost 6 bases, and 6 bases stayed unmatched. Germline CDR1 SGHTA, CDR2 FQGNSA. CDR3 length: 14 residues. CDR3 sequence reads: CASSPLAGEGEQYF. DNA of the CDR3: TGTGCCAGCAGCCCACTAGCGGGAGAGGGCGAGCAGTACTTC.

V usage is TRBV5-6 and J usage is TRBJ1-6; tentative D call: TRBD1 (6 bases). Germline V lookup: CDR1 SGHDT, CDR2 YYEEEE. V was clipped by 3 bases and J by 10 bases, with 23 bases between them. The CDR3 is 17 residues long. CDR3 in DNA: TGTGCCAGCAGCTCGCTCTTGGGGGCCTGGCCTAGATCACCCCTCCACTTT. Its translation is CASSSLLGAWPRSPLHF.

The rearrangement uses TRBV5-8 and TRBJ1-5, with TRBD1 matching 10 bases. The ends lost 4 bases at V and 4 bases at J; junction bases unmatched: 14. The CDR3 loop spans 18 amino acids. The germline V gene has CDR1 SGHTS and CDR2 YDEGEE. The CDR3 loop reads CASSPLAPTGGRNQPQHF. The DNA of the CDR3 is TGTGCCAGCAGCCCTCTTGCCCCGACAGGGGGCAGAAATCAGCCCCAGCATTTT. The whole variable domain, filled in from reference TRBV5-8 and TRBJ1-5, reads EAGVTQSPTHLIKTRGQQATLRCSPISGHTSVYWYQQALGLGLQFLLWYDEGEERNRGNFPPRFSGRQFPNYSSELNVNALELEDSALYLCASSPLAPTGGRNQPQHFGDGTRLSIL.

This rearrangement joins TRBV5-1 to TRBJ2-3, with 8 bases aligning to TRBD1. This CDR3 is built from 14 residues. CDR1 and CDR2 (germline): SGHRS, YFSETQ. Losses at the gene ends were 4 bases for V and 5 bases for J; bases not matched to a gene: 6. CDR3 loop: CASSQGQVKDTQYF. DNA for the CDR3: TGCGCCAGCAGCCAGGGACAGGTCAAAGATACGCAGTATTTT.

This rearrangement joins TRBV15 to TRBJ2-7; D not certain. Germline V gives CDR1 LNHNV, CDR2 YYDKDF (reference sequence). The CDR3 covers 15 residues. The V gene lost 0 bases and the J gene lost 1 base, with 10 bases spanning the gap. The CDR3 DNA sequence: TGTGCCACCAGCAGAGATCGATTAGGGTCCTACGAGCAGTACTTC. This translates into CATSRDRLGSYEQYF.

In its sample, this clone was seen once. This chain links TRBV19 with TRBJ2-7; perhaps TRBD2 as D (6 bases). The CDR3 sequence is 15 residues long. V was clipped by 5 bases and J by 2 bases, with 16 bases between them. The V gene's germline CDR1 is LNHDA and CDR2 SQIVND (reference sequence). CDR3 in amino acids: CASSWGDSGAYEQYF. Here the CDR3 DNA reads TGTGCCAGTAGTTGGGGGGATAGCGGCGCCTACGAGCAGTACTTC.

V is TRBV2 and J is TRBJ2-2, with 7 bases identical to TRBD2. V was pared by 2 bases and J by 1 base, with 7 bases of the junction left unmatched. There are 17 residues in the CDR3. Per the germline V gene, CDR1 is SNHLY and CDR2 is FYNNEI. CDR3 sequence: CASSETGGGGNTGELFF. CDR3 in DNA: TGTGCCAGCAGTGAAACCGGCGGCGGGGGGAACACCGGGGAGCTGTTTTTT. Filled out from reference TRBV2 and TRBJ2-2, the complete variable domain reads EPEVTQTPSHQVTQMGQEVILRCVPISNHLYFYWYRQILGQKVEFLVSFYNNEISEKSEIFDDQFSVERPDGSNFTLKIRSTKLEDSAMYFCASSETGGGGNTGELFFGEGSRLTVL.

This sequence joins TRBV19 and TRBJ2-7; D is possibly TRBD1 (5 bases). The CDR3 has 12 residues. Germline assignment: CDR1 LNHDA and CDR2 SQIVND (reference sequence). Trimming took off 7 bases at V and 3 bases at J, with 10 bases between the two ends. The CDR3 sequence is CASTGSGYEQYF. CDR3 nucleotide sequence: TGTGCCAGTACAGGGTCGGGCTACGAGCAGTACTTC.

The chain joins TRBV19 to TRBJ2-4, with D possibly being TRBD1 (6 bases). V lost 8 bases, J lost 0 bases, and 17 bases lay in between. In germline, CDR1 is LNHDA, CDR2 SQIVND (reference sequence). CDR3 size: 16 residues. The CDR3 loop is CASGSSGALAKNIQYF. CDR3 nucleotides: TGTGCCAGTGGCTCCTCAGGGGCCCTAGCCAAAAACATTCAGTACTTC.

The rearrangement uses TRBV6-5 and TRBJ1-2, with 9 bases lining up with TRBD1. In germline, CDR1 is MNHEY, CDR2 SVGAGI. The junction had 10 bases not matched to a gene; V was cut back by 4 bases and J by 7 bases. CDR3 length: 15 amino acids. CDR3 amino acids: CASSFTGQGVLGYTF. The CDR3 DNA reads as TGTGCCAGCAGTTTTACGGGACAGGGAGTCCTTGGCTACACCTTC.

This chain uses TRBV29-1 with TRBJ2-1; D gene ambiguous. V was shortened by 3 bases and J by 0 bases, with 9 bases between the two germline ends. The CDR3 runs to 14 residues. From germline, CDR1 is SQVTM and CDR2 ANQGSEA. The CDR3 sequence: CSVDDFSSYNEQFF. CDR3 nucleotide sequence: TGCAGCGTTGACGACTTCAGCTCCTACAATGAGCAGTTCTTC.

A single count supports this clone. The J gene is TRBJ1-2, the V gene TRBV2; D is unclear. The ends were cut back, 7 bases at V and 2 bases at J, with 17 bases in the middle. Germline V gives CDR1 SNHLY, CDR2 FYNNEI. The CDR3 extends over 15 amino acids. CDR3 sequence reads: CASKFDGTGNYGYTF. In DNA form, the CDR3 reads TGTGCCAGCAAATTCGATGGTACGGGAAACTATGGCTACACCTTC.

The table lists this clone with a count of one. J is TRBJ2-5 and V is TRBV11-1; D gene ambiguous. The germline V gene encodes CDR1 SGHAT and CDR2 FQDESV (reference sequence). The CDR3 consists of 13 residues. Deletions cut 3 bases from V and 7 bases from J, with 12 bases between. CDR3 in DNA: TGTGCCAGCAGCTTGAGGCCAGAAGGGACCCAGTACTTC. Translated: CASSLRPEGTQYF.

This clone has a single count. This sequence joins TRBV23-1 and TRBJ1-6; 8 bases line up with TRBD1. TRBV23-1 qualifies as an ORF whose function is uncertain. The junction had 17 bases not matched to a gene; V was cut back by 11 bases and J by 8 bases. The CDR3 consists of 16 residues. The CDR3 here is CAPGRDRGIPDSPLHF. CDR3 bases: TGCGCCCCAGGGAGAGACAGGGGTATTCCCGATTCACCCCTCCACTTT.

CDR3 region: CASSQDGLAGPGELFF. CDR3 nucleotide sequence: TGCGCCAGCAGCCAAGATGGCCTAGCGGGGCCCGGGGAGCTGTTTTTT. The V gene is TRBV4-1, the J gene TRBJ2-2, with 9 positions matching TRBD2. Germline CDR1 and CDR2: MGHRA and YSYEKL. The V gene end was trimmed by 0 bases and the J gene end by 6 bases; junction bases not matched to a gene: 5. The CDR3 contains 16 residues.

V and J are TRBV25-1 and TRBJ2-5; no clear D gene. The DNA end is more similar to TRBJ2-7, so the J call may be wrong. Germline CDR1 is MGHDK and CDR2 is SYGVNS. The CDR3 consists of 11 residues. This CDR3 reads CASSVTDEQYF. The CDR3 DNA reads TGTGCCAGCAGTGTCACGGACGAGCAGTACTTC.

The V call is TRBV6-5, the J call TRBJ1-1; 7 nucleotides agree with TRBD1. This CDR3 is 14 amino acids long. J lost 4 bases, V lost 5 bases, and 7 bases had no gene match. CDR1 and CDR2 (germline): MNHEY, SVGAGI. This CDR3 is CASSPRQGGTEAFF. In DNA, the CDR3 is TGTGCCAGCAGTCCTCGACAGGGAGGCACTGAAGCTTTCTTT.

The V and J genes are TRBV11-2 and TRBJ2-2; 16 bases agree with TRBD2. This CDR3 comprises 18 residues. Germline CDR1 is SGHAT and CDR2 is FQNNGV. J was trimmed by 2 bases and V by 5 bases; bases with no gene match: 5. CDR3 residues: CASSPGLAGGPNTGELFF. Written as DNA, the CDR3 is TGTGCCAGCAGCCCGGGACTAGCGGGAGGGCCTAACACCGGGGAGCTGTTTTTT.

The chain links TRBV2 to TRBJ1-5; no definite D call. The germline CDR1 and CDR2 sequences are SNHLY and FYNNEI. The CDR3 covers 16 residues. V lost 3 bases to trimming and J lost 0 bases, with 12 bases between them. The CDR3 region has the DNA TGTGCCAGCAGTGACGTCTGGTCATATAGCAATCAGCCCCAGCATTTT. As protein: CASSDVWSYSNQPQHF.

This chain joins TRBV27 and TRBJ1-2; D perhaps matches TRBD1 (6 bases). Trimming pared 5 bases from V and 3 bases from J, leaving 19 bases between. This CDR3 contains 16 residues. CDR1 is MNHEY, CDR2 SMNVEV, per germline (reference sequence). The CDR3 reads CASSPGHLSGDYGYTF. For the CDR3, the DNA is TGTGCCAGCAGTCCGGGACATCTCTCGGGGGACTATGGCTACACCTTC.

V and J are TRBV10-3 and TRBJ1-1; the D is unclear. Trimming took 0 bases from V and 0 from J, leaving 8 bases between them. The CDR3 covers 15 residues. Germline V lookup: CDR1 ENHRY, CDR2 SYGVKD. In nucleotides, the CDR3 is TGTGCCATCAGTGAGTCAAGTGGAATGAACACTGAAGCTTTCTTT. Protein product: CAISESSGMNTEAFF.

V usage is TRBV30 and J usage is TRBJ1-6; no reliable D call. Germline CDR1 is GTSNPN and CDR2 is SVGIG (reference sequence). CDR3 length: 11 amino acids. Trimming pared 7 bases from V and 9 bases from J, leaving 10 bases between. CDR3 nucleotides: TGTGCCTTCTCCCCAGGTTCACCCCTCCACTTT. Translating gives CAFSPGSPLHF.